This T cell receptor (beta chain) was sequenced in a study of blood T cell repertoires in COVID-19. Participants' reported clinical history set cohort assignment. Sequenced by immunoSEQ multiplex PCR; TCRdb stores in-frame clones only, minus some. The repertoire holds approximately 53,000 clones, with almost 80% as singletons. Material for sequencing was PBMCs or T cells enriched from blood (not recorded which). The source of this sequence is a woman aged 45-65 years with acute COVID-19.

The CDR3 nucleotides read TGTGCCAGCAGCTTGCACAGGGGGCCTCAGCCCCAGCATTTT. Its translation is CASSLHRGPQPQHF. The V gene is TRBV5-8, the J gene TRBJ1-5, with 9 positions matching TRBD1. Germline assignment: CDR1 SGHTS and CDR2 YDEGEE. The CDR3 is 14 residues long. The V and J ends lost 1 base and 6 bases, in that order; junction bases with no gene match: 2.